The 4 T cell receptor beta chains presented below share a single source sample, sequenced in a study of T-cell memory formation after mild COVID-19 (dated by TCRdb to about 2021). The library was obtained by 5' RACE. Instrument used: Illumina NovaSeq 6000. The raw public reads went through TCRdb reprocessing: fastp at Q25, MiXCR clone calling, in-frame beta chains kept. Identical CDR3 protein sequences are pooled into one entry, listed with their most common genes and DNA. For this sample there are hundreds of thousands of distinct CDR3 sequences; around 17% appear just once. The top ten clonotypes cover 20% to 25% of the sample. Sequenced material: PBMCs or a T cell subset sorted from them (not recorded which). The receptors come from a man aged 18 to 30 who had mild COVID-19 (a few samples of this study predate the infection). The sample titles of this study are shuffled in the database, so cell type and time point are left out; the donor was told from shared clones.

The chain combines TRBV7-9 with TRBJ2-2; no clear D. This CDR3 comprises 14 residues. Looked up from germline, CDR1 is SEHNR and CDR2 is FQNEAQ (reference sequence). V was clipped by 3 bases and J by 5 bases, with 10 bases between them. The CDR3 sequence is CASSLRVGTGELFF. The CDR3 DNA sequence: TGTGCCAGCAGCTTGCGAGTGGGGACCGGGGAGCTGTTTTTT.

This clonotype was counted ten times or more. The V call is TRBV7-2, the J call TRBJ1-2, with TRBD1 matching 7 bases. V lost 7 bases to trimming and J lost 3 bases; unmatched junction nucleotides: 2. The CDR3 covers 12 residues. Germline assignment: CDR1 SGHTA and CDR2 FQGNSA. CDR3 loop: CASNGQDYGYTF. The CDR3 bases are TGTGCCAGCAACGGACAGGACTATGGCTACACCTTC.

This clonotype has only a few counts. This chain joins TRBV27 and TRBJ1-6, with D hard to call. Germline V CDR1 and CDR2: MNHEY, SMNVEV (reference sequence). The ends were cut back, 7 bases at V and 2 bases at J, with 3 bases in the middle. The CDR3 is made up of 12 amino acids. The chain's CDR3 is CASTTYNSPLHF. CDR3 in DNA: TGTGCCAGCACCACCTATAATTCACCCCTCCACTTT.

The rearrangement uses TRBV9 and TRBJ2-1; 8 nucleotides agree with TRBD2. The CDR3 sequence is 16 residues long. Unmatched junction bases numbered 13, after V lost 3 bases and J lost 8 bases. Germline CDR1 reads SGDLS; CDR2 reads YYNGEE. The CDR3 region is CASSARTGGTSDEQFF. The CDR3 DNA reads as TGTGCCAGCAGCGCGAGGACGGGGGGGACCTCGGATGAGCAGTTCTTC.